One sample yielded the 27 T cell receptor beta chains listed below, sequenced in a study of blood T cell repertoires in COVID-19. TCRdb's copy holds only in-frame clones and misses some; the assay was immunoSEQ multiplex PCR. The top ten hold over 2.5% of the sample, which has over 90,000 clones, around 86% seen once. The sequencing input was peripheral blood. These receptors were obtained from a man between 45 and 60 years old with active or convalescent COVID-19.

The CDR3: CASSWGQQETQYF. In nucleotides, the CDR3 is TGTGCCAGCAGCTGGGGACAGCAAGAGACCCAGTACTTC. The chain has TRBV7-8 and TRBJ2-5; 7 positions match TRBD1. The junction had 1 base not matched to a gene; V was cut back by 4 bases and J by 2 bases. Germline CDR1 is SGHVS and CDR2 is FQNEAQ. The CDR3 is 13 amino acids. Drawing the rest from reference TRBV7-8 and TRBJ2-5, the complete variable domain is GAGVSQSPRYKVAKRGQDVALRCDPISGHVSLFWYQQALGQGPEFLTYFQNEAQLDKSGLPSDRFFAERPEGSVSTLKIQRTQQEDSAVYLCASSWGQQETQYFGPGTRLLVL.

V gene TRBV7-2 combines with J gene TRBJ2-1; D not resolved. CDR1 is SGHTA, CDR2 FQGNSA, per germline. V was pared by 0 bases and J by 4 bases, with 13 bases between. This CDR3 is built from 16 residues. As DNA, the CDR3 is TGTGCCAGCAGCTTAGCCACAGCATCACCTTACAATGAGCAGTTCTTC. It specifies CASSLATASPYNEQFF.

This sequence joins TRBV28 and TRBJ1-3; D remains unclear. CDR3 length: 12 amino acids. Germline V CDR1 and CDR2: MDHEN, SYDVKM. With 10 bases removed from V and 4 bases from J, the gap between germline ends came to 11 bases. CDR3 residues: CATTEKGNTIYF. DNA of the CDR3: TGTGCCACCACAGAAAAGGGAAACACCATATATTTT.

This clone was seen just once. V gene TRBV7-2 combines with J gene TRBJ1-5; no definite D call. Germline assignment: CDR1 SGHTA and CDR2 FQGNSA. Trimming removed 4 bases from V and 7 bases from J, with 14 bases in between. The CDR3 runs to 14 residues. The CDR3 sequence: CASSSLEGRQPQHF. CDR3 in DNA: TGTGCCAGCAGCTCCCTGGAGGGTAGACAGCCCCAGCATTTT.

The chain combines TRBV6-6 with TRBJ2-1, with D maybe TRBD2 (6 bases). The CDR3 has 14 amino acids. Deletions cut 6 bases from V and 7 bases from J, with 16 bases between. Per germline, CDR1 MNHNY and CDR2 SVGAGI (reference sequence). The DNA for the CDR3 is TGTGCCAGCAGCCCCGGGGGTAATCGTAATGAGCAGTTCTTC. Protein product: CASSPGGNRNEQFF.

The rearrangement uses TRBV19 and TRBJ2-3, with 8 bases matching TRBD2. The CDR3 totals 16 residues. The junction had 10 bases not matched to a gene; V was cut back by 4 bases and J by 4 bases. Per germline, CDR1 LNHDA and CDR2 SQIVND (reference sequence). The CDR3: CASSTQRGRFADTQYF. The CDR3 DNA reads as TGTGCCAGTAGTACACAGCGGGGGCGGTTTGCAGATACGCAGTATTTT.

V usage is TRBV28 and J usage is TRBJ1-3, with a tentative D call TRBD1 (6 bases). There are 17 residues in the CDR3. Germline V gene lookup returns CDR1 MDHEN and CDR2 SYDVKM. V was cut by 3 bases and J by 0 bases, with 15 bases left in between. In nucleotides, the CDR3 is TGTGCCAGCAGTTTGGTCAACAGGGTCCTCTCTGGAAACACCATATATTTT. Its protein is CASSLVNRVLSGNTIYF.

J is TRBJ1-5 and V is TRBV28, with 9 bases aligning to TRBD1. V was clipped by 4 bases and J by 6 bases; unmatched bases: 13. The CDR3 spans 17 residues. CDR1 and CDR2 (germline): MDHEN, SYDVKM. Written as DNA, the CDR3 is TGTGCCAGCAGTTCTTACCCGGGACAGGGTTCCAGTCAGCCCCAGCATTTT. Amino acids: CASSSYPGQGSSQPQHF.

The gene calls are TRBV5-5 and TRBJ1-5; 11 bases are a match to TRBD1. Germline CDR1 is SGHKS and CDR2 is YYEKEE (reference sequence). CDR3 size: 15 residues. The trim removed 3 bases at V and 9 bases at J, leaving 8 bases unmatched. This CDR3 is CASSSRDRGEGPQHF. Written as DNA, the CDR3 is TGTGCCAGCAGCTCCCGGGACAGGGGGGAAGGGCCCCAGCATTTT.

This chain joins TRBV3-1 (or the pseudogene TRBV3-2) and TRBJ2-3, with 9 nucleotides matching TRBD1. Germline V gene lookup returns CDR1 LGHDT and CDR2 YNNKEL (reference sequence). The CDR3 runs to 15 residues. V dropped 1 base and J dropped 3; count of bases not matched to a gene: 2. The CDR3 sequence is CASSQAGQGTDTQYF. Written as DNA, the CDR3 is TGTGCCAGCAGCCAAGCGGGACAGGGTACAGATACGCAGTATTTT.

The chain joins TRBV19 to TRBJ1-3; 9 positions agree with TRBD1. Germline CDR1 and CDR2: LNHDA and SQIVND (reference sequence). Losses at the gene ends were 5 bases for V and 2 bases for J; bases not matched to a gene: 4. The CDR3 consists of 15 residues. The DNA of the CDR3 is TGTGCCAGTAGTTTACAGGGGGCCGCTGGAAACACCATATATTTT. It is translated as CASSLQGAAGNTIYF.

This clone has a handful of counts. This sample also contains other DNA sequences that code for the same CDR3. CDR3 loop: CSAKAGHEQYV. CDR3 DNA: TGCAGTGCTAAAGCGGGTCACGAGCAGTACGTC. This sequence joins TRBV20-1 and TRBJ2-7; the D gene is possibly TRBD2 (6 bases). Germline CDR1 reads DFQATT; CDR2 reads SNEGSKA (reference sequence). The length of the CDR3 is 11 residues. V was pared by 4 bases and J by 5 bases, with 9 bases between.

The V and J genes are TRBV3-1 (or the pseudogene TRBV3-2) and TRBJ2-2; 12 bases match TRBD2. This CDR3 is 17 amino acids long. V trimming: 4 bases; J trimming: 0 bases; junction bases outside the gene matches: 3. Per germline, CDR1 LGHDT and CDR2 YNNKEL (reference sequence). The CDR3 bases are TGTGCCAGCAGCCCCAGACTAGCGGGGGCGAACACCGGGGAGCTGTTTTTT. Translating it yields CASSPRLAGANTGELFF.

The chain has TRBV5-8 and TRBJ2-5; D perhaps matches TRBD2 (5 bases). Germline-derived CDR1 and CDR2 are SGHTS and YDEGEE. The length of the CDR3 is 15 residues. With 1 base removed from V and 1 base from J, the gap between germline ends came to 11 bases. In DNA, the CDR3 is TGTGCCAGCAGCTTGTCGGGAAGCGCCCAAGAGACCCAGTACTTC. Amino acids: CASSLSGSAQETQYF. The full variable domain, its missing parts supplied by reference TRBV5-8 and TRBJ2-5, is EAGVTQSPTHLIKTRGQQATLRCSPISGHTSVYWYQQALGLGLQFLLWYDEGEERNRGNFPPRFSGRQFPNYSSELNVNALELEDSALYLCASSLSGSAQETQYFGPGTRLLVL.

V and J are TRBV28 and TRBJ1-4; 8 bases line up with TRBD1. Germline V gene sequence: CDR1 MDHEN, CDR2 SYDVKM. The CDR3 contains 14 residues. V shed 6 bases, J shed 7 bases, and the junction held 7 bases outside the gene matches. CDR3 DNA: TGTGCCAGCAGGTCGGGACAGGCTTTTGAAAAACTGTTTTTT. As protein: CASRSGQAFEKLFF. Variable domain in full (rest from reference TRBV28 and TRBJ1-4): DVKVTQSSRYLVKRTGEKVFLECVQDMDHENMFWYRQDPGLGLRLIYFSYDVKMKEKGDIPEGYSVSREKKERFSLILESASTNQTSMYLCASRSGQAFEKLFFGSGTQLSVL.

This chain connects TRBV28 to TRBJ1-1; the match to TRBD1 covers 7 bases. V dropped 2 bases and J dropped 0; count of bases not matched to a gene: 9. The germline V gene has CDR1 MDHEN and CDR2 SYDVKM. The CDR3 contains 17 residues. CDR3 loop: CASSLRNRGLMNTEAFF. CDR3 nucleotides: TGTGCCAGCAGTTTAAGAAACAGGGGACTCATGAACACTGAAGCTTTCTTT.

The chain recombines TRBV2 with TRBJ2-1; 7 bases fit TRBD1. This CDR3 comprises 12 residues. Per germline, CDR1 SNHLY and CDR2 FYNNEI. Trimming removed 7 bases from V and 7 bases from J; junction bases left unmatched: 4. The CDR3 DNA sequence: TGTGCCAGCACTAGACAGGGTAATGAGCAGTTCTTC. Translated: CASTRQGNEQFF.

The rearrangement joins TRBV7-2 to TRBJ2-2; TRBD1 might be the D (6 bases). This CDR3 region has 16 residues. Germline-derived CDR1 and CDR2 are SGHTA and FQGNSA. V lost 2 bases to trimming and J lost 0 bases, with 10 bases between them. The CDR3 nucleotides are TGTGCCAGCAGCTTACAGGGGATTACGAACACCGGGGAGCTGTTTTTT. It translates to CASSLQGITNTGELFF.

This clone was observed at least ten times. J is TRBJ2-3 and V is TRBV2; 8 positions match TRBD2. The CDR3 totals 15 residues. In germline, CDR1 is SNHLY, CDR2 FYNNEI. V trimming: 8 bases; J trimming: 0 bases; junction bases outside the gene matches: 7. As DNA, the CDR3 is TGTGCCAGCGGATTGCGGGGGGAGAGCACAGATACGCAGTATTTT. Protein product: CASGLRGESTDTQYF. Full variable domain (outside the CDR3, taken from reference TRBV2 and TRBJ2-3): EPEVTQTPSHQVTQMGQEVILRCVPISNHLYFYWYRQILGQKVEFLVSFYNNEISEKSEIFDDQFSVERPDGSNFTLKIRSTKLEDSAMYFCASGLRGESTDTQYFGPGTRLTVL.

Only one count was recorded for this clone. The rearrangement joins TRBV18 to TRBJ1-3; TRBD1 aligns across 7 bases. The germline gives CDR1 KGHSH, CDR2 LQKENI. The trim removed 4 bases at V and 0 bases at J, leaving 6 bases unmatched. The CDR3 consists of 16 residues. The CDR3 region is CASSQGQPTSGNTIYF. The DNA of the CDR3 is TGTGCCAGCTCACAGGGACAGCCAACCTCTGGAAACACCATATATTTT. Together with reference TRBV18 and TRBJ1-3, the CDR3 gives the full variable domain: NAGVMQNPRHLVRRRGQEARLRCSPMKGHSHVYWYRQLPEEGLKFMVYLQKENIIDESGMPKERFSAEFPKEGPSILRIQQVVRGDSAAYFCASSQGQPTSGNTIYFGEGSWLTVV.

DNA for the CDR3: TGTGCCACCAGCCTCGGGAACAGGGGTGACATTCAGTACTTC. As protein: CATSLGNRGDIQYF. The chain combines TRBV24-1 with TRBJ2-4, with 7 bases that match TRBD1. V shed 7 bases and J 8 bases; nucleotides not matched to a gene: 10. CDR1 KGHDR and CDR2 SFDVKD come from the germline V gene. The CDR3 is made up of 14 amino acids.

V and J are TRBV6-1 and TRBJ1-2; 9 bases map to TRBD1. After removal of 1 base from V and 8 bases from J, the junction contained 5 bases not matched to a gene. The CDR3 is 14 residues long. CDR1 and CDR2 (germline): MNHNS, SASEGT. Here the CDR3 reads CASSEGTGGVGYTF. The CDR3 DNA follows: TGTGCCAGCAGTGAAGGTACAGGGGGCGTGGGCTACACCTTC.

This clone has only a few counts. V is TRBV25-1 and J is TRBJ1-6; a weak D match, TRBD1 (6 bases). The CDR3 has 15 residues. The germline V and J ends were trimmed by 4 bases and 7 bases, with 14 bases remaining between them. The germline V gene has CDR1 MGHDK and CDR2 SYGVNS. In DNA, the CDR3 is TGTGCCAGCAGTGGTCGGGGGGGGACAAATTCACCCCTCCACTTT. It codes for CASSGRGGTNSPLHF.

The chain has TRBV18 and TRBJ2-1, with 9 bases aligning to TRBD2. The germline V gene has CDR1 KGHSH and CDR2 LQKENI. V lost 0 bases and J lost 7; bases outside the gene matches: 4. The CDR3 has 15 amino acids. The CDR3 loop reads CASSPPLRGGNEQFF. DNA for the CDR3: TGTGCCAGCTCACCACCGTTGCGGGGGGGGAATGAGCAGTTCTTC.

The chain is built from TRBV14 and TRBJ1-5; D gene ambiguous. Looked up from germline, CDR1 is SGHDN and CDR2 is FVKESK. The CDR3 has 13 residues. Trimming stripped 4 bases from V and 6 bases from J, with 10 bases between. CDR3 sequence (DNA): TGTGCCAGCAGCCGGACGGGAGGTCAGCCCCAGCATTTT. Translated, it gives CASSRTGGQPQHF.

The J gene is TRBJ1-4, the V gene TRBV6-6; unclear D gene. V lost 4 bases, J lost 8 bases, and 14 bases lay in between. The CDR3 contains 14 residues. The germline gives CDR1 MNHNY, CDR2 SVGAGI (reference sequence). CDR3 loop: CASSSAGRREKLFF. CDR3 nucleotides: TGTGCCAGCAGTTCCGCGGGGAGACGGGAAAAACTGTTTTTT.

In nucleotides, the CDR3 is TGTGCCAGCAGATCCCCAACGGTAGAGGAAAAACTGTTTTTT. It encodes CASRSPTVEEKLFF. V gene TRBV6-5 combines with J gene TRBJ1-4; D gene uncertain. V lost 6 bases, J lost 8 bases, and 16 bases lay in between. Looked up from germline, CDR1 is MNHEY and CDR2 is SVGAGI. The CDR3 runs to 14 residues.